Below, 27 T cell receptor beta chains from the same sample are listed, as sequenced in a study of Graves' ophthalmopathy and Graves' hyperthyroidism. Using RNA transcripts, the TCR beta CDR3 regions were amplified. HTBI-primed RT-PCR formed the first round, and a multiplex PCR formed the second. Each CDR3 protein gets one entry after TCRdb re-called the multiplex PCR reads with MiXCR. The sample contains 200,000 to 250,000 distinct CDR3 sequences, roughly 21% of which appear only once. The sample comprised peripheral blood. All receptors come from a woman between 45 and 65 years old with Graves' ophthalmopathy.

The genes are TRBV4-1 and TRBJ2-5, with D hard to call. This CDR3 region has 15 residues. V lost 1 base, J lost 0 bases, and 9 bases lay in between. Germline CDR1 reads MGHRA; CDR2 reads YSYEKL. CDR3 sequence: CASSQGGLNQETQYF. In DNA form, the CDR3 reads TGCGCCAGCAGCCAAGGTGGGCTCAACCAAGAGACCCAGTACTTC.

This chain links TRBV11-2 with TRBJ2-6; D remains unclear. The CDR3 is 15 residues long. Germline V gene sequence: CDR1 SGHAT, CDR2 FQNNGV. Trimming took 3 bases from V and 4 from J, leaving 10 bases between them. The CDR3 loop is CASSFTVSGANVLTF. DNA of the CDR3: TGTGCCAGCAGCTTTACAGTGTCAGGGGCCAACGTCCTGACTTTC.

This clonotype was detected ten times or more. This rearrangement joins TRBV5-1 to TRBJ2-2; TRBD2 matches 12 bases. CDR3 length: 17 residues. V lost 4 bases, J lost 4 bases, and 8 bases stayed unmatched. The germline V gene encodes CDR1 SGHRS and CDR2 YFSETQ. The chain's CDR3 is CASSSRLAGVGTGELFF. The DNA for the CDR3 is TGCGCCAGCAGCAGCCGACTAGCGGGAGTCGGCACCGGGGAGCTGTTTTTT.

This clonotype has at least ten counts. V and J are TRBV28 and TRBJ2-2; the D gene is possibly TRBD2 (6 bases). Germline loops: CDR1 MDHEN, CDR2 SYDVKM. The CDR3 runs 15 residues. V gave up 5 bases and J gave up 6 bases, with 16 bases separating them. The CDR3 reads CASSRGTPGAGELFF. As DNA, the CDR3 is TGTGCCAGCAGTCGAGGGACTCCTGGGGCCGGGGAGCTGTTTTTT.

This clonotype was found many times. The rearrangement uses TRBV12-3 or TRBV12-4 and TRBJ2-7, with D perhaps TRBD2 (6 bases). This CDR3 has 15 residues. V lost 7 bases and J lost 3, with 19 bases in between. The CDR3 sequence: CASTRGTLDNYEQYF. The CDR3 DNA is TGTGCCAGCACCCGGGGGACTTTAGATAACTACGAGCAGTACTTC.

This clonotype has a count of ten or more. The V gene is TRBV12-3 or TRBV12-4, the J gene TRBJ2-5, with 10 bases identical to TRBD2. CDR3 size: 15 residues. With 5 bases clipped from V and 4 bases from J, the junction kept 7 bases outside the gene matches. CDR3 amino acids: CASSPGTSVRETQYF. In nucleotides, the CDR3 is TGTGCCAGCAGTCCTGGGACTAGCGTTCGAGAGACCCAGTACTTC.

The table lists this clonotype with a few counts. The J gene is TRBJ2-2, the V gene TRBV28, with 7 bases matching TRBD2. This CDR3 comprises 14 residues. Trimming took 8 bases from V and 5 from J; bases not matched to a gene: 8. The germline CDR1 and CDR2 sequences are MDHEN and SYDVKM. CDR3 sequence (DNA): TGTGCCAGCCTCAGGCGGGAGAGTACCGGGGAGCTGTTTTTT. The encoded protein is CASLRRESTGELFF.

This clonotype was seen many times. In DNA, the CDR3 is TGTGCCAGCTCTTCCGGGACAGGGATCCACGAGCAGTACTTC. Protein sequence: CASSSGTGIHEQYF. This chain connects TRBV28 to TRBJ2-7, with TRBD1 matching over 9 bases. CDR3 length equals 14 residues. V shed 8 bases and J 5 bases; nucleotides not matched to a gene: 10. CDR1 and CDR2 from the germline V gene are MDHEN and SYDVKM.

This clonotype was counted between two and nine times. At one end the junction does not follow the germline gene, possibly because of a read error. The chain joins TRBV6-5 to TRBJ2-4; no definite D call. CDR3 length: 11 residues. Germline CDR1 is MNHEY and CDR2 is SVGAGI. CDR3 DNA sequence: TGTTCCAGCAGTCACCAAAACATTCAGTACTTC. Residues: CSSSHQNIQYF.

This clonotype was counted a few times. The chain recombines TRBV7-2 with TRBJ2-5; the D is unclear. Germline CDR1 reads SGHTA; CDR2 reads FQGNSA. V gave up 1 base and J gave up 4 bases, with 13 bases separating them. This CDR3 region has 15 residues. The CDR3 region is CASSLEALTAETQYF. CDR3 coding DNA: TGTGCCAGCAGCTTAGAGGCGTTGACGGCAGAGACCCAGTACTTC.

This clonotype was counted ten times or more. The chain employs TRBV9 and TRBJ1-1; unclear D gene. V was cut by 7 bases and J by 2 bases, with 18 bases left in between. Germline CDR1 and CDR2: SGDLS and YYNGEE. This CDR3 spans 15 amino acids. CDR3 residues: CASSAYGTLNTEAFF. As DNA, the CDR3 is TGTGCCAGCTCAGCGTATGGTACACTTAACACTGAAGCTTTCTTT.

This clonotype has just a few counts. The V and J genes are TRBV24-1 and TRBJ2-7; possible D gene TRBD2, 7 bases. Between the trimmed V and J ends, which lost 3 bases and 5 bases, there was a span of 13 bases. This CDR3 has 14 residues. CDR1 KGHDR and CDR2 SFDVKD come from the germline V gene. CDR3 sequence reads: CATSDTRGGDEQYF. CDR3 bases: TGTGCCACCAGTGATACCAGGGGAGGGGACGAGCAGTACTTC.

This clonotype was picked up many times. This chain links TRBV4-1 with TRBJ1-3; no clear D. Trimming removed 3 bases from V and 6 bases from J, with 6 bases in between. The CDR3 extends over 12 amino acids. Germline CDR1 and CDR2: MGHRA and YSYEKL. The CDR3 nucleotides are TGCGCCAGCAGCCATTTACAAAACACCATATATTTT. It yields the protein CASSHLQNTIYF.

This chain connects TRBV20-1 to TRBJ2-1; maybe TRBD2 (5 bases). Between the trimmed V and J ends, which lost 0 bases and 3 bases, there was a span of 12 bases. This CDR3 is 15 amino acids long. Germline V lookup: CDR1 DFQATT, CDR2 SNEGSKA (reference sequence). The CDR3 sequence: CSARDQTTYYNEQFF. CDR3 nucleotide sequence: TGCAGTGCTAGAGATCAGACTACATACTACAATGAGCAGTTCTTC.

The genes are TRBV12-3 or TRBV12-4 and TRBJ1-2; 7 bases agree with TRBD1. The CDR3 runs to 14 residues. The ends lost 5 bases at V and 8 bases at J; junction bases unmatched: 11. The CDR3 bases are TGTGCCAGCAGTGGGACAGTACTCTATGGGGGCTACACCTTC. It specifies CASSGTVLYGGYTF.

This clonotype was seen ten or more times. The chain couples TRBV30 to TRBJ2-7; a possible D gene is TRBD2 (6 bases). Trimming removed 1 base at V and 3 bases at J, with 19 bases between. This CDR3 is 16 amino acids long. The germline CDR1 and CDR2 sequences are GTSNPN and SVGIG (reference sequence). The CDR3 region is CAWSAVGRGAFYEQYF. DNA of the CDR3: TGTGCCTGGAGTGCCGTGGGGCGGGGAGCCTTCTACGAGCAGTACTTC.

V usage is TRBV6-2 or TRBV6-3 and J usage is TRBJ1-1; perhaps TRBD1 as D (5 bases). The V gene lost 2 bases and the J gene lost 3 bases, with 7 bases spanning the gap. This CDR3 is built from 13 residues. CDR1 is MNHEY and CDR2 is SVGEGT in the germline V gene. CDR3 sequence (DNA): TGTGCCAGCAGTTACATGGGGCACACTGAAGCTTTCTTT. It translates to CASSYMGHTEAFF.

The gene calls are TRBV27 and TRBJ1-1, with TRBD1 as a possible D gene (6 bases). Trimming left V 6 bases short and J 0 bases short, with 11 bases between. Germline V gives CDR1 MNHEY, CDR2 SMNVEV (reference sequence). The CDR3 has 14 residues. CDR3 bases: TGTGCCAGCAGCTATGGACAGATGAACACTGAAGCTTTCTTT. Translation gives CASSYGQMNTEAFF.

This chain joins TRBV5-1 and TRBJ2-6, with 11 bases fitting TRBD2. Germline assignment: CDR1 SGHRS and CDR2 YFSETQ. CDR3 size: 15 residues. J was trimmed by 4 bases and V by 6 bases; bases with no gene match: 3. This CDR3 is CASKGLAAGANVLTF. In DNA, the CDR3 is TGCGCCAGCAAGGGACTAGCGGCAGGGGCCAACGTCCTGACTTTC.

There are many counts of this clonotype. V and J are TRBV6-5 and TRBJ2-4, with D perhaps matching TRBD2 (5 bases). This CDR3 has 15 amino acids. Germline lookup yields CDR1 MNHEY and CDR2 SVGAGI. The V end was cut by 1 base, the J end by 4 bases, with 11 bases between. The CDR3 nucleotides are TGTGCCAGCAGTTACTATTCGCCGGGAAAAAACATTCAGTACTTC. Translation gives CASSYYSPGKNIQYF.

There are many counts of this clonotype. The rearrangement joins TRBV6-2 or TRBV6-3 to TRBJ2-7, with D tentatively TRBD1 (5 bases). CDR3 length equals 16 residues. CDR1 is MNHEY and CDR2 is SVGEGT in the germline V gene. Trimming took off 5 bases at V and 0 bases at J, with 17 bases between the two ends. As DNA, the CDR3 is TGTGCCAGCAGTACAAGGGGTTGGTGGAGCTCCTACGAGCAGTACTTC. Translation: CASSTRGWWSSYEQYF.

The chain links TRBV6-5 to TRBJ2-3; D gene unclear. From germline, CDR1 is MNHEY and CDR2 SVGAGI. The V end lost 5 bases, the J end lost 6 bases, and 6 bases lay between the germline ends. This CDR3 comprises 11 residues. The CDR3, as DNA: TGTGCCAGCAGTCACGGGGATACGCAGTATTTT. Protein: CASSHGDTQYF.

The CDR3: CASSTGARFEQYF. CDR3 sequence (DNA): TGTGCCAGTTCGACAGGGGCGAGATTCGAGCAGTACTTC. This chain links TRBV19 with TRBJ2-7, with 8 bases fitting TRBD1. From germline, CDR1 is LNHDA and CDR2 SQIVND (reference sequence). CDR3 length: 13 residues. V dropped 8 bases and J dropped 6; count of bases not matched to a gene: 9. Looking up the rest from reference TRBV19 and TRBJ2-7 gives the full variable domain: DGGITQSPKYLFRKEGQNVTLSCEQNLNHDAMYWYRQDPGQGLRLIYYSQIVNDFQKGDIAEGYSVSREKKESFPLTVTSAQKNPTAFYLCASSTGARFEQYFGPGTRLTVT.

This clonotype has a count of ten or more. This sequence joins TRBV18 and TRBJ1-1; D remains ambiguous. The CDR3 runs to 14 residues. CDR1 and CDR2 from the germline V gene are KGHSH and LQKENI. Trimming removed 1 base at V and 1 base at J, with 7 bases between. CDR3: CASSPLLQNTEAFF. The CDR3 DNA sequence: TGTGCCAGCTCACCACTTCTGCAGAACACTGAAGCTTTCTTT.

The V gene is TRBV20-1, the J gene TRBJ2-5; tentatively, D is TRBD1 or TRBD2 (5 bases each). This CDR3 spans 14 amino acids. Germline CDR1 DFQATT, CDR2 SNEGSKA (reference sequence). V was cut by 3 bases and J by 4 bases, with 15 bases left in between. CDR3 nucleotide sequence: TGCAGTGCTAGTGGGACCTTAGGCTTAGAGACCCAGTACTTC. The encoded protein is CSASGTLGLETQYF.

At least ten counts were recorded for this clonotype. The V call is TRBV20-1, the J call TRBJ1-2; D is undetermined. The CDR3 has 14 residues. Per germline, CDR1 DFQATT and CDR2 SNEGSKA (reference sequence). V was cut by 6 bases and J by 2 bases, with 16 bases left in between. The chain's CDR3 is CSARPGGKNYGYTF. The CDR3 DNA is TGCAGTGCAAGACCGGGCGGGAAAAACTATGGCTACACCTTC.

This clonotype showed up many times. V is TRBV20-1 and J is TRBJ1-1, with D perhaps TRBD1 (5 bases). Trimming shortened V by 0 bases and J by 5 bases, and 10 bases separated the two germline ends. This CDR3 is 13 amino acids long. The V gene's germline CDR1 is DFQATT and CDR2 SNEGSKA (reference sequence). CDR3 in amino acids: CSARESGRTEAFF. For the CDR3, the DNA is TGCAGTGCTAGAGAGTCGGGGCGGACTGAAGCTTTCTTT.